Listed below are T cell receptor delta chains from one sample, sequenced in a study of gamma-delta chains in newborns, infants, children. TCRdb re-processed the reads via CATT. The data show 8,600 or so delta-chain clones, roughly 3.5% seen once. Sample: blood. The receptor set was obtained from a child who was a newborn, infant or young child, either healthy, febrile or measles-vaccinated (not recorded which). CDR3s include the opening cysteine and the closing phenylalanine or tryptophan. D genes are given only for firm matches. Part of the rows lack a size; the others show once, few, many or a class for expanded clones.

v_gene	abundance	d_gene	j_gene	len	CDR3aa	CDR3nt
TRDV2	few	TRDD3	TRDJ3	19	CACDYTGDRSSWDTRQMFF	TGTGCCTGTGATTATACTGGGGATCGTAGCTCCTGGGACACCCGACAGATGTTTTTC
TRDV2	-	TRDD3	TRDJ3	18	CACDTTGGYGWDTRQMFF	TGTGCCTGTGACACCACTGGGGGATACGGTTGGGACACCCGACAGATGTTTTTC
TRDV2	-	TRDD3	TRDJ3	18	CACDTVLGASWDTRQMFF	TGTGCCTGTGACACGGTACTGGGGGCCTCCTGGGACACCCGACAGATGTTTTTC
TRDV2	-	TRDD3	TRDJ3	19	CACDLVLGDTDWDTRQMFF	TGTGCCTGTGACTTAGTACTGGGGGATACAGATTGGGACACCCGACAGATGTTTTTC
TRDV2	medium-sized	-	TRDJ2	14	CACDTVGGGAQLFF	TGTGCCTGTGACACCGTTGGTGGGGGAGCACAACTCTTCTTT
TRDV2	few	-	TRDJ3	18	CACDTAWGSSWNTRQMFF	TGTGCCTGTGACACCGCCTGGGGTTCCTCCTGGAACACCCGACAGATGTTTTTC
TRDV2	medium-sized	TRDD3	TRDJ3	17	CACDVLGGSWDTRQMFF	TGTGCCTGTGACGTACTGGGGGGCTCCTGGGACACCCGACAGATGTTTTTC
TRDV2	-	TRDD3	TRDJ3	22	CACDTVVLGDTPGSWDTRQMFF	TGTGCCTGTGACACCGTGGTACTGGGGGATACCCCTGGCTCCTGGGACACCCGACAGATGTTTTTC
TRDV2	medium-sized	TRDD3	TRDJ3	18	CACDPWGISSWDTRQMFF	TGTGCCTGTGATCCTTGGGGGATAAGCTCCTGGGACACCCGACAGATGTTTTTC
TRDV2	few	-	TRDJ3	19	CACDAVSGIYSWDTRQMFF	TGTGCCTGTGACGCAGTGAGCGGGATTTATAGCTGGGACACCCGACAGATGTTCTTC
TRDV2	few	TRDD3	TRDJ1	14	CACDTWGKADKLIF	TGTGCCTGTGACACCTGGGGGAAGGCCGATAAACTCATCTTT
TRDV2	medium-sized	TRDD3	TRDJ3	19	CACDATGGRSSWDTRQMFF	TGTGCCTGTGACGCTACTGGGGGTCGAAGCTCCTGGGACACCCGACAGATGTTTTTC
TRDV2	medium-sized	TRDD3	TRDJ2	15	CACDILGSSTAQLFF	TGTGCCTGTGACATACTGGGGTCATCGACAGCACAACTCTTCTTT
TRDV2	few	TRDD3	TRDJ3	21	CACDTLEILGDKTWDTRQMFF	TGTGCCTGTGACACCTTGGAAATACTGGGGGACAAGACCTGGGACACCCGACAGATGTTTTTC
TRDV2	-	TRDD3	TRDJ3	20	CACDKVLGDPSSWDTRQMFF	TGTGCCTGTGACAAAGTACTGGGGGATCCCAGCTCCTGGGACACCCGACAGATGTTTTTC
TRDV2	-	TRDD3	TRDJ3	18	CACDTWGIGSWDTRQMFF	TGTGCCTGTGACACCTGGGGGATAGGATCCTGGGACACCCGACAGATGTTTTTC
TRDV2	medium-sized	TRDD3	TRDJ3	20	CACDSTGGYPGSWDTRQMFF	TGTGCCTGTGACAGTACTGGGGGATACCCCGGCTCCTGGGACACCCGACAGATGTTTTTC
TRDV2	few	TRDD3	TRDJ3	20	CACGLITGGRSSWDTRQMFF	TGTGCCTGTGGCCTAATTACTGGGGGAAGGAGCTCCTGGGACACCCGACAGATGTTTTTC
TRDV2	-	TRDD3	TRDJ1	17	CACDGLLGVLSTDKLIF	TGTGCCTGTGATGGCTTACTGGGGGTCCTGTCCACCGATAAACTCATCTTT
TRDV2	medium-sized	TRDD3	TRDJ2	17	CACDTGTGGPLTAQLFF	TGTGCCTGTGACACGGGTACTGGGGGCCCTCTGACAGCACAACTCTTCTTT
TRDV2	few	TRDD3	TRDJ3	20	CACDTAWGIRNSWDTRRMFF	TGTGCCTGTGACACCGCCTGGGGGATACGGAACTCCTGGGACACCCGACGGATGTTTTTC
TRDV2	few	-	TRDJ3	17	CACDTVLPSWDTRQMFF	TGTGCCTGTGACACCGTACTTCCGTCCTGGGACACCCGACAGATGTTTTTC
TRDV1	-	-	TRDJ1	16	CALGGLPLFHTDKLIF	TGTGCTCTTGGGGGCCTTCCGCTATTCCACACCGATAAACTCATCTTT
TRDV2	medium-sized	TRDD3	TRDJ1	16	CACDTVLGDKTDKLIF	TGTGCCTGTGACACCGTACTGGGGGATAAAACCGATAAACTCATCTTT
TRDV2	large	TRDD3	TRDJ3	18	CACDTGGYASWDTRQMFF	TGTGCCTGTGACACTGGGGGATACGCGTCCTGGGACACCCGACAGATGTTTTTC
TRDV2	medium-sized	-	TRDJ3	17	CACDPTGSSWDTRQMFF	TGTGCCTGTGACCCTACTGGGAGCTCCTGGGACACCCGACAGATGTTTTTC
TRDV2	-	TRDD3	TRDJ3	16	CACDTWGYWDTRQVFF	TGTGCCTGTGACACCTGGGGATATTGGGACACCCGACAGGTGTTTTTC
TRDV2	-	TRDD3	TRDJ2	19	CACDPITGGPFSLTAQLFF	TGTGCCTGTGACCCGATTACTGGGGGACCCTTTTCTTTGACAGCACAACTCTTCTTT
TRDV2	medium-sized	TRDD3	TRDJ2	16	CACVVLGDTGTAQLFF	TGTGCCTGTGTCGTCCTGGGGGATACGGGCACAGCACAACTCTTCTTT
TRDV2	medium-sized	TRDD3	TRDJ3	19	CACDRTGGPSSWDTRQMFF	TGTGCCTGTGACCGTACTGGGGGGCCTAGCTCCTGGGACACCCGACAGATGTTTTTC
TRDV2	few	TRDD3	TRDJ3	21	CACDTDLGDTLPGWDTRQMFF	TGTGCCTGTGACACCGATTTGGGGGATACGCTGCCGGGGTGGGACACCCGACAGATGTTTTTC
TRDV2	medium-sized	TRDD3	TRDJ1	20	CACDTKLWIRNRAYTDKLIF	TGTGCCTGTGACACCAAATTATGGATACGCAATCGGGCATACACCGATAAACTCATCTTT
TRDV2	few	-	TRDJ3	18	CACDTVLGSSWDTRQMFF	TGTGCCTGTGACACCGTACTGGGAAGCTCCTGGGACACCCGACAGATGTTTTTC